One T cell receptor beta chain is described in this entry. Under the authors' procedure: How many nucleated cells were present was estimated from reference gene primer amplification. Using immunoSEQ multiplex PCR, the repertoire was profiled, and TCRdb retains in-frame clones only, with some absent. That table supplies the V and J calls and clone size; D and trimming were determined from the DNA. The repertoire holds 80,000 to 95,000 clones, with approximately 86% as singletons. This specimen comes from a study of blood T cell repertoires in COVID-19. Across the whole study: Both acute and convalescent COVID-19 samples were obtained from the United States, Italy and Spain. The cDNA or gDNA used as material had been derived from T cells, B-cell-depleted T cells, or PBMCs.

The CDR3 contains 14 residues. V dropped 0 bases and J dropped 2 bases, with 7 bases sitting between them. Germline CDR1 and CDR2: SGHRS and YFSETQ. The receptor was isolated from a human donor in a cohort sampled during active COVID-19. Sequencing input: peripheral blood. The chain carries TRBV5-1 and TRBJ2-3, with D unresolved. The CDR3: CASSLDQHTDTQYF. DNA for the CDR3: TGCGCCAGCAGCTTGGACCAACACACAGATACGCAGTATTTT.